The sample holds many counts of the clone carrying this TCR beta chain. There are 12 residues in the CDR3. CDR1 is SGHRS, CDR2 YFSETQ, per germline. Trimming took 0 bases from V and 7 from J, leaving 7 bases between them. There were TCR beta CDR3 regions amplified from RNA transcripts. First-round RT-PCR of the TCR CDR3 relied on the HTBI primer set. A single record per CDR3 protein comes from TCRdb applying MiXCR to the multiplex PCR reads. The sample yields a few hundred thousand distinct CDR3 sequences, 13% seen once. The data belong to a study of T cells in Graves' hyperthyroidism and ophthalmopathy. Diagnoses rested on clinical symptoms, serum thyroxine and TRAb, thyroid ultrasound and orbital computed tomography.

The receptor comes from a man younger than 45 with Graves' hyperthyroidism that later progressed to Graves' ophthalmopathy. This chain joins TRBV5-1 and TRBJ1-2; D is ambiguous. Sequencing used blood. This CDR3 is CASSLAEGGYTF. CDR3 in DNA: TGCGCCAGCAGCTTGGCAGAGGGTGGCTACACCTTC.